A selection of T cell receptor beta chains follows, all from one sample in a study of shared clonotypes between healthy human individuals. Using immunoSEQ multiplex PCR, the repertoire was profiled, and TCRdb retains in-frame clones only, with some absent. The data show some 2.4 million clones, 80% to 95% seen once. Sample: naive CD4+ T cells from PBMCs. These TCRs come from a man younger than 35 in good health. Some clones in this sample may be carry-over from other donors' samples. CDR3s include the opening cysteine and the closing phenylalanine or tryptophan. Fields, in order: J gene, D gene, clone size, V gene, CDR3 protein, CDR3 DNA. A D gene is named only where the DNA matches it firmly. The size field is filled for only some rows; it gives once, few, many or a size class.

>TRBJ1-1|.|few|TRBV29-1
CSVDRARTEAFF
TGCAGCGTTGATAGGGCCCGCACTGAAGCTTTCTTT
>TRBJ1-2|TRBD1|.|TRBV28
CASSRAGQGQVYGYTF
TGTGCCAGCAGTCGAGCGGGACAGGGGCAGGTCTATGGCTACACCTTC
>TRBJ2-7|.|.|TRBV9
CASSVGPRQGGGEQYF
TGTGCCAGCAGCGTAGGCCCGAGACAGGGAGGAGGCGAGCAGTACTTC
>TRBJ2-7|.|.|TRBV28
CASAGTPSYEQYF
TGTGCCAGCGCCGGGACACCCTCCTACGAGCAGTACTTC
>TRBJ2-2|TRBD1|.|TRBV27
CAIRQGATGELFF
TGTGCCATCCGACAGGGAGCCACCGGGGAGCTGTTTTTT
>TRBJ2-3|.|.|TRBV29-1
CSTGGNTQYF
TGCAGCACCGGAGGGAATACGCAGTATTTT
>TRBJ2-5|.|.|TRBV2
CASSARNVGGKTQYF
TGTGCCAGCAGTGCCCGGAATGTTGGGGGGAAGACCCAGTACTTC
>TRBJ2-3|.|.|TRBV7-9
CASSLALSNTDTQYF
TGTGCCAGCAGCTTAGCGCTTAGTAACACAGATACGCAGTATTTT
>TRBJ1-2|.|.|TRBV11-2
CASSRGAASGYTF
TGTGCCAGCAGCCGAGGGGCGGCTAGCGGCTACACCTTC
>TRBJ2-7|TRBD1|.|TRBV29-1
CSVGGTGSLGYEQYF
TGCAGCGTTGGGGGGACAGGTAGTCTAGGATACGAGCAGTACTTC
>TRBJ2-2|TRBD2|.|TRBV9
CASSVGTSGSVGELFF
TGTGCCAGCAGCGTGGGGACTAGCGGGAGTGTCGGGGAGCTGTTTTTT
>TRBJ1-4|TRBD1|.|TRBV15
CATSRPQGRDEKLFF
TGTGCCACCAGCAGACCACAGGGGAGAGATGAAAAACTGTTTTTT
>TRBJ2-2|.|.|TRBV5-1
CASSLAAQSNTGELFF
TGCGCCAGCAGCTTGGCCGCCCAGTCGAACACCGGGGAGCTGTTTTTT
>TRBJ2-6|TRBD1|.|TRBV19
CASSKAGTGGRSGANVLTF
TGTGCCAGTAGTAAGGCGGGGACAGGGGGCCGCTCTGGGGCCAACGTCCTGACTTTC
>TRBJ2-2|.|.|TRBV4-2
CASSQEPNTGELFF
TGTGCCAGCAGCCAAGAACCGAACACCGGGGAGCTGTTTTTT
>TRBJ1-1|.|.|TRBV5-6
CASSLGEWDTEAFF
TGTGCCAGCAGCTTGGGGGAGTGGGACACTGAAGCTTTCTTT
>TRBJ2-5|.|.|TRBV5-1
CASSLEGSEETQYF
TGCGCCAGCAGCTTGGAGGGCTCGGAAGAGACCCAGTACTTC
>TRBJ1-1|.|.|TRBV11-2
CASTEDLDQFSEAFF
TGTGCCAGCACCGAAGATCTAGACCAGTTCTCTGAAGCTTTCTTT
>TRBJ2-3|.|once|TRBV5-4
CASSGWGATDTQYF
TGTGCCAGCAGCGGGTGGGGGGCGACAGATACGCAGTATTTT
>TRBJ2-7|TRBD1|.|TRBV7-2
CASSWGQGLSYEQYF
TGTGCCAGCAGCTGGGGACAGGGCCTCTCCTACGAGCAGTACTTC
>TRBJ2-1|.|.|TRBV4-1
CASSQSRAGISAFLNEQFF
TGCGCCAGCAGCCAGTCTAGGGCGGGAATTTCTGCGTTTCTCAATGAGCAGTTCTTC
>TRBJ1-1|.|few|TRBV7-9
CASSLKTEAFF
TGTGCCAGCAGCTTAAAAACTGAAGCTTTCTTT
>TRBJ1-5|TRBD1|.|TRBV4-1
CASSQEPPGTALAQPQHF
TGCGCCAGCAGCCAAGAGCCGCCAGGGACAGCCTTAGCTCAGCCCCAGCATTTT
>TRBJ1-5|.|.|TRBV6-6
CASSYSEEQPQHF
TGTGCCAGCAGTTATTCCGAGGAGCAGCCCCAGCATTTT
>TRBJ2-1|.|.|TRBV2
CASSEERSAQFF
TGTGCCAGCAGTGAAGAGCGAAGCGCCCAGTTCTTC
>TRBJ2-2|TRBD1|.|TRBV2
CASSESQGATGELFF
TGTGCCAGCAGTGAATCACAGGGGGCGACCGGGGAGCTGTTTTTT
>TRBJ2-4|TRBD2|.|TRBV6-4
CASSVSSGRGNIQYF
TGTGCCAGCAGTGTGTCTAGCGGGAGGGGGAACATTCAGTACTTC
>TRBJ2-7|TRBD1|.|TRBV6-5
CASSADRGRYEQYF
TGTGCCAGCAGTGCAGACAGGGGGCGTTACGAGCAGTACTTC
>TRBJ2-2|.|.|TRBV5-4
CASSLTARNTGELFF
TGTGCCAGCAGCTTAACGGCGAGAAACACCGGGGAGCTGTTTTTT
>TRBJ1-1|.|.|TRBV5-1
CASSPLAGANTEAFF
TGCGCCAGCAGCCCCCTAGCAGGTGCGAACACTGAAGCTTTCTTT
>TRBJ2-3|.|.|TRBV28
CASSLQLAQDTQYF
TGTGCCAGCAGTTTGCAGTTAGCCCAAGATACGCAGTATTTT
>TRBJ2-3|TRBD1|.|TRBV5-6
CASSFRGITSTDTQYF
TGTGCCAGCAGCTTCAGGGGGATCACTAGCACAGATACGCAGTATTTT
>TRBJ1-5|.|.|TRBV19
CATAVSSSNQPQHF
TGTGCCACCGCGGTATCGTCTAGCAATCAGCCCCAGCATTTT
>TRBJ1-5|.|.|TRBV18
CASSLTFNQPQHF
TGTGCCAGCTCACTGACCTTTAATCAGCCCCAGCATTTT
>TRBJ1-2|.|.|TRBV6-5
CASSKTRNYGYTF
TGTGCCAGCAGCAAAACACGGAACTATGGCTACACCTTC
>TRBJ1-1|.|.|TRBV30
CVWSGGLGNTEAFF
TGTGTCTGGAGTGGGGGACTCGGGAACACTGAAGCTTTCTTT
>TRBJ1-2|TRBD1|once|TRBV15
CATSRGRTGGGGYTF
TGTGCCACCAGCAGGGGAAGGACAGGGGGCGGGGGCTACACCTTC
>TRBJ2-1|TRBD2|.|TRBV7-3
CASSLRTSAYNEQFF
TGTGCCAGCAGCTTAAGGACTAGCGCCTACAATGAGCAGTTCTTC
>TRBJ2-7|.|.|TRBV7-6
CASSLARREQYF
TGTGCCAGCAGCTTAGCGCGGCGGGAGCAGTACTTC
>TRBJ2-3|.|.|TRBV5-1
CASRLNARSPTDTQYF
TGCGCCAGCAGATTGAACGCTAGGTCCCCCACAGATACGCAGTATTTT
>TRBJ2-1|TRBD1|.|TRBV28
CASSPETGYEQFF
TGTGCCAGCAGCCCCGAGACAGGGTATGAGCAGTTCTTC
>TRBJ2-7|.|.|TRBV4-1
CASSQELVTGSFREQYF
TGCGCCAGCAGCCAAGAACTAGTGACAGGAAGCTTCCGCGAGCAGTACTTC
>TRBJ2-1|TRBD2|.|TRBV9
CASSVQGREGQSNYNEQFF
TGTGCCAGCAGCGTACAAGGGCGGGAGGGCCAGAGCAACTACAATGAGCAGTTCTTC
>TRBJ1-1|.|.|TRBV7-8
CASSLYTEAFF
TGTGCCAGCAGCCTGTACACTGAAGCTTTCTTT
>TRBJ2-5|.|few|TRBV7-2
CASSLETGRETQYF
TGTGCCAGCAGCTTAGAAACAGGGAGAGAGACCCAGTACTTC
>TRBJ2-7|.|few|TRBV2
CASRRERMANEQYF
TGTGCCAGCAGAAGGGAGCGAATGGCCAACGAGCAGTACTTC
>TRBJ1-2|.|.|TRBV28
CAVPLGRTGYTF
TGTGCCGTACCTTTGGGACGGACTGGCTACACCTTC
>TRBJ1-5|TRBD1|.|TRBV7-2
CASSPRTGSQPQHF
TGTGCCAGCAGCCCGCGGACAGGGAGTCAGCCCCAGCATTTT
>TRBJ1-3|.|once|TRBV2
CASSVEGSGNTIYF
TGTGCCAGCAGTGTTGAGGGTTCTGGAAACACCATATATTTT
>TRBJ2-7|.|.|TRBV11-2
CASSFSDSGNEQYF
TGTGCCAGCAGCTTTTCTGACAGCGGTAACGAGCAGTACTTC
>TRBJ2-5|.|.|TRBV7-9
CASSLGLQETQYF
TGTGCCAGCAGCTTGGGACTGCAGGAGACCCAGTACTTC
>TRBJ2-1|TRBD1|.|TRBV11-2
CASRANRGSYNEQFF
TGTGCCAGCAGAGCCAACAGGGGATCCTACAATGAGCAGTTCTTC
>TRBJ2-3|.|.|TRBV5-1
CASSLRPGTTPSTDTQYF
TGCGCCAGCAGCTTGCGTCCCGGGACAACGCCTAGCACAGATACGCAGTATTTT